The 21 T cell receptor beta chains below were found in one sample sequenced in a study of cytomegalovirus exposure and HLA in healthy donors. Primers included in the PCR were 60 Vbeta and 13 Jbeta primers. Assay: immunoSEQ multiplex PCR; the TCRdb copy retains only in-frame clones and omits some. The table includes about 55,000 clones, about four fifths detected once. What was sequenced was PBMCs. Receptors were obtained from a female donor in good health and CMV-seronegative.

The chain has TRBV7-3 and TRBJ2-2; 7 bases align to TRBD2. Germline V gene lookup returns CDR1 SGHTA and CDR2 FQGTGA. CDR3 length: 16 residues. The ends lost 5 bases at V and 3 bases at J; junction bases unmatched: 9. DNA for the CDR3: TGTGCCAGCAGCCCAGCCGGGGGGAGGTACACCGGGGAGCTGTTTTTT. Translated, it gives CASSPAGGRYTGELFF. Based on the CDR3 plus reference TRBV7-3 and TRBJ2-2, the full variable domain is GAGVSQTPSNKVTEKGKYVELRCDPISGHTALYWYRQSLGQGPEFLIYFQGTGAADDSGLPNDRFFAVRPEGSVSTLKIQRTERGDSAVYLCASSPAGGRYTGELFFGEGSRLTVL.

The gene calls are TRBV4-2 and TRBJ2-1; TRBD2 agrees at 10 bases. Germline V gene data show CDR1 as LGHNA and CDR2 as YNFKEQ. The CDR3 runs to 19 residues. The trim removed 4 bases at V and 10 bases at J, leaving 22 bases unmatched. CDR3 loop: CASSPYRVRASGGAEEQFF. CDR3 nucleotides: TGTGCCAGCAGCCCCTACCGAGTGAGAGCGAGCGGGGGGGCAGAAGAGCAGTTCTTC.

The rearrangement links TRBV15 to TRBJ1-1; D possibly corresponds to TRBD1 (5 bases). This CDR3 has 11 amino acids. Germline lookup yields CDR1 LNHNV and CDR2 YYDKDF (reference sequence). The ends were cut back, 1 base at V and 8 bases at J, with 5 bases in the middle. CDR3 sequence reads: CATSRGTEAFF. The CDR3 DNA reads TGTGCCACCAGCAGAGGGACAGAAGCTTTCTTT.

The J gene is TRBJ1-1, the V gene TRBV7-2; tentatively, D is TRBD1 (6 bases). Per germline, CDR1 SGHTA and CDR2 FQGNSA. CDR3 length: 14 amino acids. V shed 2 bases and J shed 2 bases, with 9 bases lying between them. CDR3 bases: TGTGCCAGCAGCTTATACAGGGTAAACACTGAAGCTTTCTTT. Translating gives CASSLYRVNTEAFF.

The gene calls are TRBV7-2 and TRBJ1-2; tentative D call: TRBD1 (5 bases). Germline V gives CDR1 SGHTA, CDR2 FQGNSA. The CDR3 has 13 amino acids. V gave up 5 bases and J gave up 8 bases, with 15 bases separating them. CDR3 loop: CASSITGRGGYTF. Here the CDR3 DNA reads TGTGCCAGCAGCATTACAGGTCGAGGCGGCTACACCTTC.

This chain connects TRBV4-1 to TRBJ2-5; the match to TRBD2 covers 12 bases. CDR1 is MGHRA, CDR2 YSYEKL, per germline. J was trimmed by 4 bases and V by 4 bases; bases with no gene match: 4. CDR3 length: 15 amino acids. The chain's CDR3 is CASSPLAGGLETQYF. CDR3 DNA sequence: TGCGCCAGCAGCCCACTAGCGGGGGGCTTAGAGACCCAGTACTTC.

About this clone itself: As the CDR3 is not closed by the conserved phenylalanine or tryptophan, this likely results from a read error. CDR3 nucleotide sequence: TGTGCCAGCAGCGTGAGCGGGAGCGCTGAAGCTTTCGTT. It encodes CASSVSGSAEAFV. The rearrangement links TRBV9 to TRBJ1-1; D remains unclear. From germline, CDR1 is SGDLS and CDR2 YYNGEE. The CDR3 has 13 residues. The V and J ends lost 2 bases and 6 bases respectively, with 11 bases between them.

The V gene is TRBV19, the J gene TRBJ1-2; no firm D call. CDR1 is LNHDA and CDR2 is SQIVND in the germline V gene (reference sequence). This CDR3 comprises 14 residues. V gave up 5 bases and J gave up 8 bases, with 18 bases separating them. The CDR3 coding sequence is TGTGCCAGTAGTCCCCTACAGAGTTCTAACGGCTACACCTTC. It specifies CASSPLQSSNGYTF. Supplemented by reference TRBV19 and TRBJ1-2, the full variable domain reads DGGITQSPKYLFRKEGQNVTLSCEQNLNHDAMYWYRQDPGQGLRLIYYSQIVNDFQKGDIAEGYSVSREKKESFPLTVTSAQKNPTAFYLCASSPLQSSNGYTFGSGTRLTVV.

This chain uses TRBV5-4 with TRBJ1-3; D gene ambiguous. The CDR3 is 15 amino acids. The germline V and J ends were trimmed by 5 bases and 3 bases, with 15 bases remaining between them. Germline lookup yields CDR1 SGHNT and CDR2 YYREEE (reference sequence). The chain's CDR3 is CASRPGSGSGNTIYF. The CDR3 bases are TGTGCCAGCAGACCTGGCAGCGGTAGTGGAAACACCATATATTTT. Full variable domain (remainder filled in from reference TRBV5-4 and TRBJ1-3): ETGVTQSPTHLIKTRGQQVTLRCSSQSGHNTVSWYQQALGQGPQFIFQYYREEENGRGNFPPRFSGLQFPNYSSELNVNALELDDSALYLCASRPGSGSGNTIYFGEGSWLTVV.

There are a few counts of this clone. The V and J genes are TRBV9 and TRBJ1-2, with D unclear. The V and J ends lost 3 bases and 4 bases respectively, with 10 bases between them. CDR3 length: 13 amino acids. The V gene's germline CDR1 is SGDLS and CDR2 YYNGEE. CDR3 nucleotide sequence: TGTGCCAGCAGCGAGGAGGATGGCTATGGCTACACCTTC. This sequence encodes CASSEEDGYGYTF.

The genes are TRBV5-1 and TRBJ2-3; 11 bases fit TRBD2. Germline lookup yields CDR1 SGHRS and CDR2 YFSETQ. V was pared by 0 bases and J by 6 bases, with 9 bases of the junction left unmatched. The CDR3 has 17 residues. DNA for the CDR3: TGCGCCAGCAGCTTGGGCCCCCTAGCGGGGGGCAGGGATACGCAGTATTTT. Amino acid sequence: CASSLGPLAGGRDTQYF.

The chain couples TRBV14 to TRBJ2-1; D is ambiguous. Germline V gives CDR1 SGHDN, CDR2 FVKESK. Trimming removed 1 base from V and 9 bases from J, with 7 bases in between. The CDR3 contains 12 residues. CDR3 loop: CASSQVWPEQFF. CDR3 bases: TGTGCCAGCAGCCAAGTATGGCCTGAGCAGTTCTTC.

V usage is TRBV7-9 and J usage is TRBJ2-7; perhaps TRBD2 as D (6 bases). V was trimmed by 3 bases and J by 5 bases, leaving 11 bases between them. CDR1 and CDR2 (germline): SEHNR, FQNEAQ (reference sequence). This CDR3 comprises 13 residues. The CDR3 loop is CASSFFTGDEQYF. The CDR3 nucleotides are TGTGCCAGCAGCTTTTTCACGGGAGACGAGCAGTACTTC.

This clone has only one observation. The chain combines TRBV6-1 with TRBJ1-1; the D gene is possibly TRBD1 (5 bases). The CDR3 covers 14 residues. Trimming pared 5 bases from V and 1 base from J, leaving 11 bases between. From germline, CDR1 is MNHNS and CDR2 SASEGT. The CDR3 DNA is TGTGCCAGCAGTTTGGGAGGACAGAACACTGAAGCTTTCTTT. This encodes CASSLGGQNTEAFF.

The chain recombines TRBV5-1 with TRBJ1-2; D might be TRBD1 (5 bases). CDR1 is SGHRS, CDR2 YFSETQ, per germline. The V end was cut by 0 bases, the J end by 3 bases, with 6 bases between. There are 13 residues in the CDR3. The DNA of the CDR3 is TGCGCCAGCAGCTTGGGGGGGGACTATGGCTACACCTTC. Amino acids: CASSLGGDYGYTF.

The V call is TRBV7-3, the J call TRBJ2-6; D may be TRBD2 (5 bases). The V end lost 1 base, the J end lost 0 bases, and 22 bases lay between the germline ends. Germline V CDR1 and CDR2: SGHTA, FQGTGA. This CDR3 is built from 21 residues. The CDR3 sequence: CASSLRVGGQQFSSGANVLTF. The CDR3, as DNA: TGTGCCAGCAGCTTAAGGGTTGGAGGTCAGCAATTCAGCTCTGGGGCCAACGTCCTGACTTTC.

The CDR3 DNA reads as TGTGCCAGTAGTATTATCCGAACAGGGGGCGGCAATCAGCCCCAGCATTTT. Residues: CASSIIRTGGGNQPQHF. V usage is TRBV19 and J usage is TRBJ1-5; 9 bases map to TRBD1. The CDR3 loop spans 17 amino acids. V shed 3 bases and J 2 bases; nucleotides not matched to a gene: 8. Germline-derived CDR1 and CDR2 are LNHDA and SQIVND (reference sequence).

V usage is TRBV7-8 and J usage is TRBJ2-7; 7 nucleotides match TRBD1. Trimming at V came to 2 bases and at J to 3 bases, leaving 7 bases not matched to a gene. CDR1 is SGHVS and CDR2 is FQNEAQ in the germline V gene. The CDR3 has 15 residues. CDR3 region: CASSLLGTDHYEQYF. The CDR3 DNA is TGTGCCAGCAGCTTACTAGGGACAGACCACTACGAGCAGTACTTC.

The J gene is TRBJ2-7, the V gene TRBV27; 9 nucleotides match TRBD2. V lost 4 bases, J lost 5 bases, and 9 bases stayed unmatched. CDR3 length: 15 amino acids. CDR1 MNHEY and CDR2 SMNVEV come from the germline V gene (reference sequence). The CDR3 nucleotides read TGTGCCAGCAGTTCACTAGCGGGTCCTCGGAACGAGCAGTACTTC. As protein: CASSSLAGPRNEQYF.

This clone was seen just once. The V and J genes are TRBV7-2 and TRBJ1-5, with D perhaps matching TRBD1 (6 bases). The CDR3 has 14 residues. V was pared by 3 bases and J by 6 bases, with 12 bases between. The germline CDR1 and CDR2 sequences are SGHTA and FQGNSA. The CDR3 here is CASSFHREGQPQHF. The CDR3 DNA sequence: TGTGCCAGCAGCTTTCACAGGGAGGGTCAGCCCCAGCATTTT.

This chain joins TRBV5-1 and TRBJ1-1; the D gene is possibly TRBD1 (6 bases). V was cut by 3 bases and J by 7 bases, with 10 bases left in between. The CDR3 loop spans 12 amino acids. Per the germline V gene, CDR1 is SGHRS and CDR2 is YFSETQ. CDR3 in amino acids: CASSSGQCEAFF. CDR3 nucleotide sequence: TGCGCCAGCAGCTCCGGACAGTGTGAAGCTTTCTTT.